This T cell receptor (beta chain) was documented in a study of control samples from healthy donors and cancer patients. The CDR3 length is 11 residues. Germline CDR1 is SGHAT and CDR2 is FQNNGV. The V and J ends lost 5 bases and 2 bases respectively, with 3 bases between them. Assay: immunoSEQ multiplex PCR; the TCRdb copy retains only in-frame clones and omits some. The profile shows 150,000 or so clones, roughly 94% of them singletons. Material: PBMCs. The origin of this receptor is a man aged 55 to 70 with colorectal cancer. This chain uses TRBV11-2 with TRBJ2-5; no firm D call. The CDR3 sequence is CASSAQETQYF. The CDR3 DNA sequence: TGTGCCAGCAGCGCTCAAGAGACCCAGTACTTC. Full variable domain (missing parts from reference TRBV11-2 and TRBJ2-5): EAGVAQSPRYKIIEKRQSVAFWCNPISGHATLYWYQQILGQGPKLLIQFQNNGVVDDSQLPKDRFSAERLKGVDSTLKIQPAKLEDSAVYLCASSAQETQYFGPGTRLLVL.